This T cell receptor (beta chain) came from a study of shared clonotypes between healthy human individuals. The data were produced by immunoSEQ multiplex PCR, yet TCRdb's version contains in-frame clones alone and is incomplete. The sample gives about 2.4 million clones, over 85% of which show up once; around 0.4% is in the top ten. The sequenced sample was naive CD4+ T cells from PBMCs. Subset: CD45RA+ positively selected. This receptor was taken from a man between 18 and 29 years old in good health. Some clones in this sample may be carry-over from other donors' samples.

The CDR3 loop is CASSSGSRLETQYF. The CDR3 DNA reads as TGTGCCAGCAGCTCAGGGTCCCGATTGGAGACCCAGTACTTC. This chain connects TRBV7-3 to TRBJ2-5, with D possibly TRBD1 on 5 matching bases. Trimming took 4 bases from V and 5 from J, leaving 14 bases between them. CDR1 is SGHTA, CDR2 FQGTGA, per germline. This CDR3 is built from 14 residues. The variable domain in full, completed from reference TRBV7-3 and TRBJ2-5, reads GAGVSQTPSNKVTEKGKYVELRCDPISGHTALYWYRQSLGQGPEFLIYFQGTGAADDSGLPNDRFFAVRPEGSVSTLKIQRTERGDSAVYLCASSSGSRLETQYFGPGTRLLVL.